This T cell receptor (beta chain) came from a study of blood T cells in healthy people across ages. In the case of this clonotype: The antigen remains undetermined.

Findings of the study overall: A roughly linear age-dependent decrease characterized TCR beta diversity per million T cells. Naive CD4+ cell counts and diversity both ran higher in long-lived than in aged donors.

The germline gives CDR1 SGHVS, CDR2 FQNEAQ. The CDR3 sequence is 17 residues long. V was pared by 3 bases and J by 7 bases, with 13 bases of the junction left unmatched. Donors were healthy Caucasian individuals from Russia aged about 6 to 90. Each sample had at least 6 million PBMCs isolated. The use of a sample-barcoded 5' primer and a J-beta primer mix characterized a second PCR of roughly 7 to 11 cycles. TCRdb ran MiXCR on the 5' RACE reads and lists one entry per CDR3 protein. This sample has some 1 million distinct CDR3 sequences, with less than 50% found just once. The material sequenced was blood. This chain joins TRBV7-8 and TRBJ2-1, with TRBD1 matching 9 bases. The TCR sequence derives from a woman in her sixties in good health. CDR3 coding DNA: TGTGCCAGCAGCTTTAGCCCCATGGGACAGGGTACTAATGAGCAGTTCTTC. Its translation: CASSFSPMGQGTNEQFF.